The 14 T cell receptor beta chains given below trace back to one sample, sequenced in a study of cytomegalovirus exposure and HLA in healthy donors (dated 2017 in TCRdb). The receptor library was made with the immunoSEQ multiplex PCR assay. A mixture of 60 forward primers for TCR Vbeta segments and 13 reverse primers for TCR Jbeta segments was used in the multiplex PCR. The source is immuneACCESS, and TCRdb retained only in-frame sequences with V and J called. Part of the clones is not carried over; for the studies checked, unresolved V genes explain less than half of this, and the remainder is unexplained. The sample records about 140,000 clones, 68% of which are singletons. The ten largest clones represent roughly 10% of the sample. Sequenced sample: PBMCs. These receptors came from a man in his thirties or forties in good health and CMV-seropositive.

This clone has only a few counts. V is TRBV5-6 and J is TRBJ1-2, with 8 positions matching TRBD1. The J segment lost 3 bases and the V segment lost 2 bases, leaving 6 bases of the junction unmatched. The CDR3 extends over 15 amino acids. Germline V gene data show CDR1 as SGHDT and CDR2 as YYEEEE. The CDR3 DNA reads as TGTGCCAGCAGCTTAACGTCAGGGGGCTACTATGGCTACACCTTC. As protein: CASSLTSGGYYGYTF.

This clone was detected a few times. This rearrangement joins TRBV9 to TRBJ1-1, with TRBD1 matching 10 bases. The CDR3 totals 15 residues. The J segment lost 4 bases and the V segment lost 4 bases, leaving 7 bases of the junction unmatched. Germline V CDR1 and CDR2: SGDLS, YYNGEE. The CDR3 reads CASSTPGTGVTEAFF. The CDR3 DNA reads TGTGCCAGCAGCACCCCCGGGACAGGGGTCACTGAAGCTTTCTTT.

The rearrangement joins TRBV12-5 to TRBJ1-6; 7 nucleotides align to TRBD1. The CDR3 length is 18 residues. Germline values: CDR1 LGHNT, CDR2 FRNRAP. J lost 9 bases, V lost 1 base, and 15 bases had no gene match. The CDR3 sequence: CASGLDRGPPTLVSPLHF. For the CDR3, the DNA is TGTGCTAGTGGTTTGGACAGGGGCCCGCCTACCCTAGTTTCACCCCTCCACTTT.

This chain uses TRBV5-1 with TRBJ1-2; the D gene is possibly TRBD1 (6 bases). Germline-derived CDR1 and CDR2 are SGHRS and YFSETQ. The CDR3 is 13 amino acids. V was shortened by 4 bases and J by 7 bases, with 14 bases between the two germline ends. The CDR3 loop is CASSLDSSRGYTF. Written as DNA, the CDR3 is TGCGCCAGCAGCCTGGACAGTAGTCGTGGCTACACCTTC.

The chain couples TRBV19 to TRBJ2-1, with 13 bases aligning to TRBD2. With V trimmed by 6 bases and J by 3 bases, 5 bases remained unmatched. Germline V CDR1 and CDR2: LNHDA, SQIVND (reference sequence). CDR3 size: 16 residues. CDR3 loop: CASRVRTSGSYNEQFF. CDR3 bases: TGTGCCAGTAGGGTCAGGACTAGCGGGAGCTACAATGAGCAGTTCTTC. Full variable domain (outside the CDR3, taken from reference TRBV19 and TRBJ2-1): DGGITQSPKYLFRKEGQNVTLSCEQNLNHDAMYWYRQDPGQGLRLIYYSQIVNDFQKGDIAEGYSVSREKKESFPLTVTSAQKNPTAFYLCASRVRTSGSYNEQFFGPGTRLTVL.

The rearrangement links TRBV27 to TRBJ2-1; D unclear. This CDR3 is built from 13 residues. Per the germline V gene, CDR1 is MNHEY and CDR2 is SMNVEV (reference sequence). Trimming took off 5 bases at V and 9 bases at J, with 14 bases between the two ends. CDR3 in amino acids: CASSARGAAEQFF. CDR3 in DNA: TGTGCCAGCAGTGCCCGAGGAGCAGCTGAGCAGTTCTTC.

This clone was recorded a few times. V gene TRBV27 combines with J gene TRBJ2-2, with 7 bases matching TRBD1. Germline values: CDR1 MNHEY, CDR2 SMNVEV (reference sequence). The CDR3 has 15 amino acids. V was clipped by 6 bases and J by 5 bases; unmatched bases: 9. DNA for the CDR3: TGTGCCAGCAGGGACAGGACACTTCTTACCGGGGAGCTGTTTTTT. Amino acid sequence: CASRDRTLLTGELFF.

The genes are TRBV12-5 and TRBJ1-4; D gene unclear. CDR3 length: 12 amino acids. The germline V gene has CDR1 LGHNT and CDR2 FRNRAP. Trimming took off 3 bases at V and 10 bases at J, with 9 bases between the two ends. Here the CDR3 DNA reads TGTGCTAGTGGTTTAGCGAAAGGAAAACTGTTTTTT. This codes for CASGLAKGKLFF.

This chain joins TRBV2 and TRBJ1-4, with a tentative D call TRBD1 (5 bases). Trimming removed 5 bases from V and 7 bases from J, with 14 bases in between. In germline, CDR1 is SNHLY, CDR2 FYNNEI. The CDR3 covers 14 residues. The CDR3 nucleotides read TGTGCCAGCAGTCCAGTCACGGGGGTTGAAAAACTGTTTTTT. As protein: CASSPVTGVEKLFF.

The CDR3 here is CASSNSGTSGNNEQFF. The CDR3 DNA sequence: TGTGCCAGCAGCAACTCCGGGACTAGCGGTAACAATGAGCAGTTCTTC. The chain couples TRBV7-3 to TRBJ2-1, with 11 bases that match TRBD2. CDR1 and CDR2 from the germline V gene are SGHTA and FQGTGA. V shed 5 bases and J 5 bases; nucleotides not matched to a gene: 8. This CDR3 is 16 amino acids long.

This chain connects TRBV6-1 to TRBJ2-7; TRBD2 matches at 7 bases. V shed 5 bases, J shed 1 base, and the junction held 8 bases outside the gene matches. Germline values: CDR1 MNHNS, CDR2 SASEGT. This CDR3 contains 15 residues. The CDR3 spells CASSFSLGGSYEQYF. CDR3 coding DNA: TGTGCCAGCAGTTTTTCTCTCGGGGGGTCCTACGAGCAGTACTTC.

This clone has only a few counts. It differs at one base from a far larger clone, so likely a read error. This CDR3 is also generated by other DNA sequences in the sample. V is TRBV5-1 and J is TRBJ1-1; 10 bases agree with TRBD1. CDR1 and CDR2 from the germline V gene are SGHRS and YFSETQ. The CDR3 is 16 amino acids. This CDR3 reads CASSWGDRGTNTEAFF. CDR3 nucleotides: TGCGCTAGCAGCTGGGGGGACAGGGGAACCAACACTGAAGCTTTCTTT. Variable domain in full (rest from reference TRBV5-1 and TRBJ1-1): KAGVTQTPRYLIKTRGQQVTLSCSPISGHRSVSWYQQTPGQGLQFLFEYFSETQRNKGNFPGRFSGRQFSNSRSEMNVSTLELGDSALYLCASSWGDRGTNTEAFFGQGTRLTVV.

The chain is built from TRBV5-5 and TRBJ2-3; TRBD2 might be the D (6 bases). Trimming cost V 4 bases and J 5 bases, with 11 bases left between them. The CDR3 has 13 amino acids. Germline assignment: CDR1 SGHKS and CDR2 YYEKEE (reference sequence). The CDR3 sequence: CASSAGPRDTQYF. In nucleotides, the CDR3 is TGTGCCAGCAGCGCGGGACCGAGAGATACGCAGTATTTT.

V usage is TRBV27 and J usage is TRBJ2-7; D is perhaps TRBD1 (6 bases). The CDR3 is made up of 15 amino acids. Trimming took off 6 bases at V and 3 bases at J, with 18 bases between the two ends. Germline V gene data show CDR1 as MNHEY and CDR2 as SMNVEV (reference sequence). The CDR3 here is CASSTMTGNLYEQYF. CDR3 coding DNA: TGTGCCAGCAGCACTATGACAGGAAATCTCTACGAGCAGTACTTC.